These T cell receptor beta chains were read from a single sample in a study of shared clonotypes between healthy human individuals. The table came from immunoSEQ multiplex PCR; TCRdb's copy has only in-frame clones and leaves some out. The profile shows hundreds of thousands of clones, 98% of them singletons. Specimen: naive CD8+ T cells sorted from blood. These receptor sequences come from a man under 40 in good health. The CDR3 runs from the conserved cysteine through the conserved F or W. A D gene is named only where the DNA matches it firmly. Size values are once, few and many counts, or a class for expanded clones, and some rows have none.

d_call,clone_size,v_call,j_call,cdr3_aa,cdr3_nt
NA,NA,TRBV7-6,TRBJ1-3,CASSLDVSGNTIYF,TGTGCCAGCAGCCTAGACGTCTCTGGAAACACCATATATTTT
NA,NA,TRBV5-4,TRBJ1-2,CASSFGGQINYGYTF,TGTGCCAGCAGCTTTGGGGGACAAATCAACTATGGCTACACCTTC
NA,NA,TRBV9,TRBJ2-5,CASSVDGLSETQYF,TGTGCCAGCAGCGTCGATGGGTTGTCGGAGACCCAGTACTTC
NA,once,TRBV15,TRBJ2-7,CATSRDAGAYEQYF,TGTGCCACCAGCAGAGATGCCGGTGCCTACGAGCAGTACTTC
NA,NA,TRBV7-9,TRBJ2-7,CASSLPTDEQYF,TGTGCCAGCAGCTTGCCGACTGACGAGCAGTACTTC
NA,NA,TRBV2,TRBJ1-2,CASRAIGGPNYGYTF,TGTGCCAGCAGGGCCATTGGGGGACCTAACTATGGCTACACCTTC
TRBD1,NA,TRBV14,TRBJ2-1,CASSQVGTGALEQFF,TGTGCCAGCAGCCAAGTTGGGACAGGGGCCCTGGAGCAGTTCTTC
NA,few,TRBV2,TRBJ2-1,CASSGFLGDSPYNEQFF,TGTGCCAGCAGTGGGTTTTTAGGGGACTCACCCTACAATGAGCAGTTCTTC
TRBD1,NA,TRBV27,TRBJ2-3,CASSFGTATDTQYF,TGTGCCAGCAGTTTTGGGACAGCCACAGATACGCAGTATTTT
NA,NA,TRBV10-3,TRBJ1-2,CAISDGDGYTF,TGTGCCATTTCAGACGGGGATGGCTACACCTTC
TRBD1,NA,TRBV25-1,TRBJ1-1,CASRQGEYTEAFF,TGTGCCAGCAGACAGGGGGAATACACTGAAGCTTTCTTT
NA,NA,TRBV10-2,TRBJ2-7,CASSAGTQYEQYF,TGCGCCAGCAGTGCGGGGACACAATACGAGCAGTACTTC
NA,NA,TRBV5-6,TRBJ1-1,CASSLKRGTEAFF,TGTGCCAGCAGCTTGAAGAGGGGCACTGAAGCTTTCTTT
TRBD1,once,TRBV10-3,TRBJ1-5,CAISEGTGGAGRSLQPQHF,TGTGCCATCAGTGAGGGGACAGGGGGCGCGGGGAGGTCGCTTCAGCCCCAGCATTTT
NA,NA,TRBV4-3,TRBJ2-3,CASSRAYSTDTQYF,TGCGCCAGCAGCCGCGCTTATAGCACAGATACGCAGTATTTT
NA,NA,TRBV27,TRBJ2-7,CASSPMGPYEQYF,TGTGCCAGCAGTCCAATGGGACCCTACGAGCAGTACTTC
NA,NA,TRBV6-6,TRBJ2-2,CASSTTGELFF,TGTGCCAGCAGTACCACCGGGGAGCTGTTTTTT
TRBD2,NA,TRBV4-3,TRBJ2-7,CASRQSARGGAGEQYF,TGCGCCAGCAGGCAATCAGCCCGGGGGGGCGCGGGGGAGCAGTACTTC
NA,NA,TRBV30,TRBJ1-2,CAWISGNYGYTF,TGTGCCTGGATATCCGGGAACTATGGCTACACCTTC
NA,NA,TRBV27,TRBJ2-2,CASSFLHFTGVTGELFF,TGTGCCAGCAGTTTCCTCCATTTCACAGGTGTCACCGGGGAGCTGTTTTTT